This TCR beta chain was sequenced for a study of shared clonotypes between healthy human individuals. Study-level background: Every donor yielded three CD4 naive, three CD4 memory, two CD8 naive and one CD8 memory plate.

The assay was immunoSEQ multiplex PCR, and TCRdb's table has in-frame clones only and misses some. The repertoire includes some 2,400,000 clones, under 97% of them detected once, and less than 0.15% sits in the top ten. The CDR3 has 13 amino acids. Looked up from germline, CDR1 is SGHRS and CDR2 is YFSETQ. Trimming removed 4 bases from V and 4 bases from J, with 12 bases in between. A note on this clone: Other DNA sequences in this specimen translate into the identical CDR3.

Source material: naive CD4+ T cells sorted from blood. Documented subset: CD45RA+ positively selected. This receptor was identified in a man aged 18 to 29 in good health. The chain uses TRBV5-1 and TRBJ2-7; D call uncertain. The CDR3 protein is CASSPGLNYEQYF. The CDR3 nucleotides read TGCGCCAGCAGCCCGGGCTTAAATTACGAGCAGTACTTC.